The rows below give T cell receptor beta chains drawn from one sample of a study of cytomegalovirus exposure and HLA in healthy donors. The table came from immunoSEQ multiplex PCR; TCRdb's copy has only in-frame clones and leaves some out. Among under 150,000 clones listed, 84% were seen once. Sample: PBMCs. These receptors all come from a man aged 45-65 years in good health and CMV-seronegative. Each CDR3 is given with its conserved first and last residue. A D gene is named only where the DNA matches it firmly. Clone sizes are given selectively: once, few, many, or a class where the clone is expanded.

TRBJ2-5,TRBV2,.,.,CASSEPTGMETQYF,TGTGCCAGCAGTGAACCAACAGGGATGGAGACCCAGTACTTC
TRBJ2-3,TRBV18,.,.,CASSPELATPDTQYF,TGTGCCAGCTCACCAGAGCTAGCGACCCCAGATACGCAGTATTTT
TRBJ1-2,TRBV6-5,.,.,CASRDPQGFGYTF,TGTGCCAGCAGAGACCCCCAGGGGTTTGGCTACACCTTC
TRBJ1-2,TRBV6-1,.,.,CASSDLARGSGYTF,TGTGCCAGCAGTGACTTAGCTAGGGGTAGTGGCTACACCTTC
TRBJ1-6,TRBV5-1,.,.,CASSLEEQGGSPLHF,TGCGCCAGCAGCTTGGAGGAACAGGGAGGGTCACCCCTCCACTTT
TRBJ1-2,TRBV6-5,TRBD1,.,CASSYLQTGSYGYTF,TGTGCCAGCAGTTACCTTCAGACAGGGTCCTATGGCTACACCTTC
TRBJ1-2,TRBV5-1,.,.,CASSPDTSNYGYTF,TGCGCCAGCTCCCCGGACACTTCTAACTATGGCTACACCTTC
TRBJ2-7,TRBV7-9,.,.,CASSFRGNPYEQYF,TGTGCCAGCAGCTTTAGAGGGAATCCTTACGAGCAGTACTTC
TRBJ2-5,TRBV2,TRBD1,.,CASTRPGQEETQYF,TGTGCCAGCACCCGCCCGGGACAGGAAGAGACCCAGTACTTC
TRBJ2-3,TRBV15,.,.,CATSRDTVSSSTDTQYF,TGTGCCACCAGCAGAGATACAGTCAGTTCTAGCACAGATACGCAGTATTTT
TRBJ2-7,TRBV4-1,TRBD2,.,CASSQGTSPTYEQYF,TGCGCCAGCAGCCAAGGGACTAGCCCAACCTACGAGCAGTACTTC
TRBJ2-1,TRBV7-3,.,.,CASSATNQGYNEQFF,TGTGCCAGCAGCGCCACGAATCAGGGCTACAATGAGCAGTTCTTC
TRBJ2-7,TRBV4-3,.,.,CASSQGVPSYEQYF,TGCGCCAGCAGCCAAGGAGTACCTTCCTACGAGCAGTACTTC
TRBJ2-7,TRBV6-1,.,.,CASSDIGAAYEQYF,TGTGCCAGCAGCGACATAGGGGCGGCATACGAGCAGTACTTC
TRBJ1-1,TRBV27,.,once,CASSLAGRNTEAFF,TGTGCCAGCAGTCTCGCGGGGAGGAACACTGAAGCTTTCTTT
TRBJ1-5,TRBV19,TRBD1,.,CASSIFGTGGQPQHF,TGTGCCAGTAGTATTTTTGGGACAGGGGGACAGCCCCAGCATTTT
TRBJ2-5,TRBV6-1,TRBD2,.,CASSEARLAGAETQYF,TGTGCCAGCAGTGAAGCAAGACTAGCGGGGGCAGAGACCCAGTACTTC
TRBJ1-1,TRBV5-4,.,few,CASSPGGAYEAFF,TGTGCCAGCAGCCCCGGAGGTGCTTACGAAGCTTTCTTT
TRBJ2-3,TRBV2,.,.,CASSDKGLEVADTQYF,TGTGCCAGCAGTGATAAGGGACTCGAAGTAGCAGATACGCAGTATTTT
TRBJ2-3,TRBV5-4,TRBD2,few,CASSEGLAGGYRHGDTQYF,TGTGCCAGCAGCGAGGGACTAGCGGGGGGGTATAGGCATGGAGATACGCAGTATTTT
TRBJ2-7,TRBV15,.,.,CATSRDRLILYEQYF,TGTGCCACCAGCAGAGATCGACTTATTCTCTACGAGCAGTACTTC
TRBJ2-5,TRBV9,.,.,CASSVGTGMMKETQYF,TGTGCCAGCAGCGTAGGAACAGGGATGATGAAGGAGACCCAGTACTTC
TRBJ2-7,TRBV18,.,once,CASSYSGTPAYEQYF,TGTGCCAGCTCGTACTCCGGGACACCCGCCTACGAGCAGTACTTC
TRBJ1-4,TRBV4-2,.,.,CASSPDVGGVESKLFF,TGTGCCAGCAGCCCGGACGTGGGGGGGGTAGAGTCAAAACTGTTTTTT
TRBJ1-4,TRBV15,.,.,CATSRDRATNEKLFF,TGTGCCACCAGCAGAGATCGTGCAACTAATGAAAAACTGTTTTTT
TRBJ2-1,TRBV9,.,.,CASTGKSNEQFF,TGTGCCTCAACAGGGAAAAGTAATGAGCAGTTCTTC
TRBJ2-1,TRBV19,.,.,CASSIGTNNEQFF,TGTGCCAGTAGTATAGGGACTAACAATGAGCAGTTCTTC
TRBJ2-2,TRBV9,.,.,CASSVVGGPGTGELFF,TGTGCCAGCAGCGTAGTAGGAGGGCCGGGCACCGGGGAGCTGTTTTTT
TRBJ1-4,TRBV29-1,TRBD1,.,CSVTGNEKLFF,TGCAGCGTGACAGGGAATGAAAAACTGTTTTTT
TRBJ1-1,TRBV15,.,.,CATSITTAVEAFF,TGTGCCACCAGCATTACAACCGCAGTGGAAGCTTTCTTT
TRBJ2-5,TRBV4-2,TRBD1,.,CASSQVPGTGETQYF,TGTGCCAGCAGCCAGGTACCCGGGACAGGGGAGACCCAGTACTTC
TRBJ2-7,TRBV6-5,.,.,CASRQGNYEQYF,TGTGCCAGCAGGCAGGGGAACTACGAGCAGTACTTC
TRBJ2-7,TRBV10-3,.,.,CAISGGQSYEQYF,TGTGCCATCAGTGGAGGCCAGTCCTACGAGCAGTACTTC
TRBJ1-4,TRBV10-1,.,.,CASSESKGGERGDEKLFF,TGCGCCAGCAGTGAGTCTAAAGGGGGGGAGAGGGGGGATGAAAAACTGTTTTTT
TRBJ1-2,TRBV7-2,.,few,CASSLATYSDYGYTF,TGTGCCAGCAGCTTAGCCACTTATTCTGATTATGGCTACACCTTC